This T cell receptor (beta chain) was retrieved from a study of shared clonotypes between healthy human individuals. About the study: Sampling drew on donors who were two women and a few men aged 18 to 49. Plates per donor: three CD4 naive, three CD4 memory, two CD8 naive, one CD8 memory.

Profiling relied on immunoSEQ multiplex PCR, and the TCRdb table lists in-frame clones only, not all of them. The repertoire holds under 2,500,000 clones, with about 94% as singletons. Between the trimmed V and J ends, which lost 5 bases and 0 bases, there was a span of 11 bases. The germline CDR1 and CDR2 sequences are LGHNA and YNFKEQ. This CDR3 has 16 amino acids. In regard to this clone: What it binds is not known.

General study points: Donors were few, which limited the genetic and exposure-history diversity represented.

The chain links TRBV4-2 to TRBJ1-6; tentatively, D is TRBD1 (6 bases). The receptor was isolated from a man aged 18 to 29 in good health. The sample taken for sequencing was naive CD4+ T cells sorted from blood. The subset: CD45RA+ positively selected. This CDR3 reads CASSLGGSSYNSPLHF. The DNA of the CDR3 is TGTGCCAGCAGCTTAGGGGGAAGCTCCTATAATTCACCCCTCCACTTT.